These T cell receptor beta chains were read from a single sample in a study of T cells in Graves' hyperthyroidism and ophthalmopathy. TCRdb ran MiXCR on the multiplex PCR reads and lists one entry per CDR3 protein. This sample has hundreds of thousands of distinct CDR3 sequences, with around 39% found just once. The specimen was blood. Receptors were obtained from a man aged 18 to 29 with Graves' hyperthyroidism. The conserved cysteine and the conserved F or W are not part of the CDR3 here.

j_call v_call cdr3_aa
TRBJ1-2 TRBV2 ASSDPGKGGNYT
TRBJ1-5 TRBV10-3 AIGATGTDPQETQH
TRBJ2-7 TRBV10-3 AISGGGQEGYEQY
TRBJ1-6 TRBV5-1 ASSPQGDNSPLH
TRBJ2-5 TRBV24-1 ATSEETGRETQY
TRBJ1-3 TRBV29-1 SVSSGYTIY
TRBJ1-1 TRBV19 AGSPSRTEAF
TRBJ1-1 TRBV7-9 ASSFPGTEAF
TRBJ2-5 TRBV7-2 ASSSWTSGKETQY
TRBJ1-6 TRBV7-9 ASSFGVVASYNSPLH